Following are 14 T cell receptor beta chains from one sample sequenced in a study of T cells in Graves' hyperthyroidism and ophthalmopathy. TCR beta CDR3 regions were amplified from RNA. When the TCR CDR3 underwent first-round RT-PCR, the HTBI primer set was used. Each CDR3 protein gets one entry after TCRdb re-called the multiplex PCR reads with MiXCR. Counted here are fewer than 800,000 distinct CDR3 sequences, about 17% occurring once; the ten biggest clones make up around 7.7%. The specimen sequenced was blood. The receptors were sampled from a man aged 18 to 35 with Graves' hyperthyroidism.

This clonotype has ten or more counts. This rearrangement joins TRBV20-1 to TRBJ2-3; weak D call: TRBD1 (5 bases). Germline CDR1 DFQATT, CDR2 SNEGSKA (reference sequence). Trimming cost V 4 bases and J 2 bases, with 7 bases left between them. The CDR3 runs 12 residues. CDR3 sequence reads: CSATGLTDTQYF. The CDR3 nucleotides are TGCAGTGCTACAGGGCTCACAGATACGCAGTATTTT.

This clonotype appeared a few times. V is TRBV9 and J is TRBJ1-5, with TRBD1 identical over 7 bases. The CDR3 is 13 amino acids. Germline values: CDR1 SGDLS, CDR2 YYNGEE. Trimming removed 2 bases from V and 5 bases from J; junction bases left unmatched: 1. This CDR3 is CASSVQGDQPQHF. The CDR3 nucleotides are TGTGCCAGCAGCGTGCAGGGGGATCAGCCCCAGCATTTT.

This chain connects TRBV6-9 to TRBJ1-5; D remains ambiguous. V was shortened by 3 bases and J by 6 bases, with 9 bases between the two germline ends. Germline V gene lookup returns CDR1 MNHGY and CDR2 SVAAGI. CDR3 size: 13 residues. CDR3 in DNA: TGTGCCAGCAGTTACAAATCCGGTCAGCCCCAGCATTTT. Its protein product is CASSYKSGQPQHF.

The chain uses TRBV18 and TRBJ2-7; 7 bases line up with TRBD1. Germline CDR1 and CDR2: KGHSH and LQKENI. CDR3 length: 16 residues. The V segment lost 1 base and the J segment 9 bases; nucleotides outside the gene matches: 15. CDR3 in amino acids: CASSPQATGDPGGQYF. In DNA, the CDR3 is TGTGCCAGCTCACCACAGGCAACAGGGGATCCAGGCGGGCAGTACTTC.

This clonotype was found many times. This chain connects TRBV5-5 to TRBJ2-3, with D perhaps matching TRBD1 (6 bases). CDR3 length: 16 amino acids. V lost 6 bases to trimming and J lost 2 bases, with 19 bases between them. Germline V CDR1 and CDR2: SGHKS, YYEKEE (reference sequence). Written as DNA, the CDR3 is TGTGCCAGCACCCGACCAGGGGTAGGGATCACAGATACGCAGTATTTT. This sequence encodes CASTRPGVGITDTQYF. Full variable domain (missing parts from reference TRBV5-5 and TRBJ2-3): DAGVTQSPTHLIKTRGQQVTLRCSPISGHKSVSWYQQVLGQGPQFIFQYYEKEERGRGNFPDRFSARQFPNYSSELNVNALLLGDSALYLCASTRPGVGITDTQYFGPGTRLTVL.

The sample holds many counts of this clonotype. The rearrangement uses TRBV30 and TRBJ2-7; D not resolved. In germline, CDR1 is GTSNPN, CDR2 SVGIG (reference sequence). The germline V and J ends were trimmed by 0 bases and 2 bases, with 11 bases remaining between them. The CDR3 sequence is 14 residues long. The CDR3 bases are TGTGCCTGGAGTGTATCGGAGCTAGCCTACGAGCAGTACTTC. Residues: CAWSVSELAYEQYF.

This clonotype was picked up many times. In DNA, the CDR3 is TGTGCCAGCAGTTTTGTGGGTGTCTACGAGCAGTACTTC. Translation gives CASSFVGVYEQYF. The rearrangement joins TRBV28 to TRBJ2-7; D is ambiguous. V shed 3 bases and J shed 3 bases, with 9 bases lying between them. The CDR3 is made up of 13 amino acids. CDR1 MDHEN and CDR2 SYDVKM come from the germline V gene.

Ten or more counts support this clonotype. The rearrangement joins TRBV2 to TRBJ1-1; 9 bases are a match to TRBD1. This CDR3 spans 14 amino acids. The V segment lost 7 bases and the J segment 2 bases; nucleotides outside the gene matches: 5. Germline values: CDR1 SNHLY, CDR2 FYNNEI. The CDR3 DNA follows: TGTGCCAGCAACCTGGACAGGGGTAACACTGAAGCTTTCTTT. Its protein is CASNLDRGNTEAFF.

CDR3 sequence (DNA): TGCGCCAGCAGCTTCCCCCCCGGGACAGGGGGCTACAATGAGCAGTTCTTC. Protein: CASSFPPGTGGYNEQFF. This chain connects TRBV5-1 to TRBJ2-1; 11 nucleotides agree with TRBD1. This CDR3 spans 17 amino acids. The V gene's germline CDR1 is SGHRS and CDR2 YFSETQ. After removal of 2 bases from V and 3 bases from J, the junction contained 7 bases not matched to a gene. Variable domain in full (rest from reference TRBV5-1 and TRBJ2-1): KAGVTQTPRYLIKTRGQQVTLSCSPISGHRSVSWYQQTPGQGLQFLFEYFSETQRNKGNFPGRFSGRQFSNSRSEMNVSTLELGDSALYLCASSFPPGTGGYNEQFFGPGTRLTVL.

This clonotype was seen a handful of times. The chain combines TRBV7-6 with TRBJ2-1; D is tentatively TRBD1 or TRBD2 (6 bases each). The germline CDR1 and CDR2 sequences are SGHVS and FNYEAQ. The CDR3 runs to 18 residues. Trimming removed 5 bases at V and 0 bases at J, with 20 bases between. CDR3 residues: CASSPRGPDLSSYNEQFF. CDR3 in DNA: TGTGCCAGCAGCCCCCGGGGGCCAGACTTAAGCTCCTACAATGAGCAGTTCTTC.

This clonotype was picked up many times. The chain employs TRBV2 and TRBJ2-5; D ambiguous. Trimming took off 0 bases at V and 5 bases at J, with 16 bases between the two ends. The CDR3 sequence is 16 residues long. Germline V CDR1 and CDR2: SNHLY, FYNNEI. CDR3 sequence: CASSEAAWGRQETQYF. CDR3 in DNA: TGTGCCAGCAGTGAAGCAGCGTGGGGAAGGCAGGAGACCCAGTACTTC.

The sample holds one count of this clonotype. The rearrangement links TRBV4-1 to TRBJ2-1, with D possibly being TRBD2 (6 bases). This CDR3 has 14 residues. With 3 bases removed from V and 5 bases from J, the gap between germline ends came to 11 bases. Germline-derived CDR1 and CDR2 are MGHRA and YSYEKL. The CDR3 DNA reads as TGCGCCAGCAGCCAGGCTGAGCGGGACAATGAGCAGTTCTTC. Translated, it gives CASSQAERDNEQFF.

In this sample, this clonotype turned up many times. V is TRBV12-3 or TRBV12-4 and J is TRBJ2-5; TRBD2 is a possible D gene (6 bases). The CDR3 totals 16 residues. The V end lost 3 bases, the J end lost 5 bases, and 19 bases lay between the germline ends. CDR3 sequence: CASSLAVGGPRETQYF. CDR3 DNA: TGTGCCAGCAGTTTGGCGGTGGGGGGACCTCGGGAGACCCAGTACTTC.

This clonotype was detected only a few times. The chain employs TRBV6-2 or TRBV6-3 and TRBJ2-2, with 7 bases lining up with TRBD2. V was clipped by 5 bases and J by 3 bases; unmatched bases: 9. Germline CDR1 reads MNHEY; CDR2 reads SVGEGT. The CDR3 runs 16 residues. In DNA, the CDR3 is TGTGCCAGCAGTGACGTTAGGACTAGAGACACCGGGGAGCTGTTTTTT. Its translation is CASSDVRTRDTGELFF.